This T cell receptor (beta chain) emerged from a study of spatial heterogeneity in lung cancer. Study-level background: The count of detected beta-chain sequences consistently exceeded that of alpha-chain sequences.

The ends were cut back, 6 bases at V and 3 bases at J, with 9 bases in the middle. CDR3 length: 12 residues. Germline CDR1 and CDR2: MNHNS and SASEGT. This clonotype counts as medium-sized. Because the library targeted alpha chains, this beta chain is an off-target read whose size means little. The sample's time point: sample taken at primary tumor resection. The presence of a unique molecular identifier marked each TCR cDNA molecule. TCRdb passed the 5' RACE reads through MiXCR, listing each CDR3 protein once. Counted here are under 600 distinct CDR3 sequences, about a sixth occurring once; the ten biggest clones make up under 80%.

This specimen was normal lung tissue next to the tumor, taken at surgery. The receptor was isolated from a male donor with early-stage non-small cell lung cancer. The chain recombines TRBV6-1 with TRBJ2-7; D unclear. The CDR3 region is CASSPRSYEQYF. The DNA for the CDR3 is TGTGCCAGCAGCCCCAGAAGCTACGAGCAGTACTTC.